What follows are 18 T cell receptor beta chains derived from one specimen sequenced in a study of T cells after posttransplantation cyclophosphamide. Sequenced by immunoSEQ multiplex PCR; TCRdb stores in-frame clones only, minus some. The table includes over 20,000 clones, approximately 98% detected once. Sequencing input: naive CD8+ T cells sorted from PBMCs. These receptors all stem from a man between 40 and 49 years old in good health, CMV-negative, and a related stem cell transplant donor.

This clone occurred once. In nucleotides, the CDR3 is TGTGCCAGCAGTTTGGGGCTAACCAGGGGAACCTACGAGCAGTACTTC. It translates to CASSLGLTRGTYEQYF. The chain carries TRBV28 and TRBJ2-7; a weak D match, TRBD1 (6 bases). V was clipped by 3 bases and J by 2 bases, with 17 bases between them. The CDR3 covers 16 residues. The germline V gene encodes CDR1 MDHEN and CDR2 SYDVKM.

The CDR3 sequence is CASSLSGQGRNEQFF. The CDR3 DNA reads as TGTGCCAGCAGTTTGTCCGGACAGGGGAGGAATGAGCAGTTCTTC. This sequence joins TRBV27 and TRBJ2-1; 9 nucleotides agree with TRBD1. The CDR3 loop spans 15 amino acids. V lost 3 bases and J lost 7; bases outside the gene matches: 7. Germline V gene lookup returns CDR1 MNHEY and CDR2 SMNVEV (reference sequence).

The chain uses TRBV27 and TRBJ2-7, with unresolved D. Trimming cost V 3 bases and J 4 bases, with 16 bases left between them. Germline-derived CDR1 and CDR2 are MNHEY and SMNVEV (reference sequence). This CDR3 is 15 amino acids long. CDR3 residues: CASSFIGGTLYEQYF. CDR3 bases: TGTGCCAGCAGTTTCATCGGCGGAACACTTTACGAGCAGTACTTC.

The genes are TRBV29-1 and TRBJ1-5; possibly TRBD1 for D (6 bases). V gave up 5 bases and J gave up 1 base, with 12 bases separating them. Germline V CDR1 and CDR2: SQVTM, ANQGSEA. CDR3 length: 14 residues. In nucleotides, the CDR3 is TGCAGCGTTTCCCCAGGGGAAAGCAATCAGCCCCAGCATTTT. It is translated as CSVSPGESNQPQHF.

About this clone: Other DNA sequences in the sample encode the same CDR3. V and J are TRBV7-9 and TRBJ1-3; 8 bases fit TRBD1. CDR3 length equals 16 residues. Germline V gene sequence: CDR1 SEHNR, CDR2 FQNEAQ (reference sequence). V was pared by 6 bases and J by 2 bases, with 9 bases of the junction left unmatched. For the CDR3, the DNA is TGTGCCAGCAGTTTTGGACTACAGGGGGCTGGAAACACCATATATTTT. Translation gives CASSFGLQGAGNTIYF.

This rearrangement joins TRBV9 to TRBJ2-7; 10 bases are a match to TRBD1. Looked up from germline, CDR1 is SGDLS and CDR2 is YYNGEE. This CDR3 comprises 15 residues. V dropped 0 bases and J dropped 3; count of bases not matched to a gene: 3. This CDR3 reads CASSVAGTGDYEQYF. The CDR3 region has the DNA TGTGCCAGCAGCGTAGCCGGGACAGGGGACTACGAGCAGTACTTC.

This chain uses TRBV27 with TRBJ2-3; D ambiguous. V was clipped by 0 bases and J by 6 bases, with 7 bases between them. The CDR3 runs to 13 residues. In germline, CDR1 is MNHEY, CDR2 SMNVEV (reference sequence). This CDR3 is CASSLSRLDTQYF. The CDR3 nucleotides are TGTGCCAGCAGTTTATCGAGACTCGATACGCAGTATTTT.

The V call is TRBV7-6, the J call TRBJ2-3; 9 nucleotides agree with TRBD2. V dropped 2 bases and J dropped 3; count of bases not matched to a gene: 6. The CDR3 sequence is 16 residues long. Per the germline V gene, CDR1 is SGHVS and CDR2 is FNYEAQ. The CDR3 spells CASSLLLAGTTDTQYF. The CDR3 bases are TGTGCCAGCAGCTTATTGCTAGCGGGGACTACAGATACGCAGTATTTT. The complete variable domain, with remaining parts taken from reference TRBV7-6 and TRBJ2-3, reads GAGVSQSPRYKVTKRGQDVALRCDPISGHVSLYWYRQALGQGPEFLTYFNYEAQQDKSGLPNDRFSAERPEGSISTLTIQRTEQRDSAMYRCASSLLLAGTTDTQYFGPGTRLTVL.

The chain combines TRBV6-1 with TRBJ2-7, with a weak D call TRBD1 (7 bases). This CDR3 has 12 residues. V was pared by 6 bases and J by 6 bases, with 12 bases between. CDR1 is MNHNS and CDR2 is SASEGT in the germline V gene. The CDR3 region is CASREGAVEQYF. The CDR3 bases are TGTGCCAGCAGGGAGGGGGCTGTCGAGCAGTACTTC.

The V call is TRBV5-6, the J call TRBJ2-4; the match to TRBD2 covers 8 bases. The CDR3 consists of 18 residues. Losses at the gene ends were 3 bases for V and 7 bases for J; bases not matched to a gene: 18. Germline values: CDR1 SGHDT, CDR2 YYEEEE. The CDR3 nucleotides are TGTGCCAGCAGCTCCGTTCCGGGACTAGGAGGATTAGGGAACATTCAGTACTTC. Protein: CASSSVPGLGGLGNIQYF.

The rearrangement links TRBV6-5 to TRBJ2-1, with D tentatively TRBD2 (5 bases). This CDR3 has 15 residues. Per germline, CDR1 MNHEY and CDR2 SVGAGI. With 0 bases removed from V and 5 bases from J, the gap between germline ends came to 11 bases. CDR3 DNA sequence: TGTGCCAGCAGTTACTCCGTGGGAGAGCACAATGAGCAGTTCTTC. This sequence encodes CASSYSVGEHNEQFF.

V and J are TRBV15 and TRBJ2-1; TRBD2 is a possible D gene (5 bases). This CDR3 has 16 residues. Germline-derived CDR1 and CDR2 are LNHNV and YYDKDF (reference sequence). Trimming left V 4 bases short and J 0 bases short, with 13 bases between. CDR3 coding DNA: TGTGCCACCAGCACAGGAGGTGGCGGCTCCTACAATGAGCAGTTCTTC. Encoded protein: CATSTGGGGSYNEQFF. Supplemented by reference TRBV15 and TRBJ2-1, the full variable domain reads DAMVIQNPRYQVTQFGKPVTLSCSQTLNHNVMYWYQQKSSQAPKLLFHYYDKDFNNEADTPDNFQSRRPNTSFCFLDIRSPGLGDTAMYLCATSTGGGGSYNEQFFGPGTRLTVL.

The chain combines TRBV5-5 with TRBJ2-6; D is possibly TRBD1 (5 bases). There are 15 residues in the CDR3. The V gene lost 3 bases and the J gene lost 4 bases, with 11 bases spanning the gap. The V gene's germline CDR1 is SGHKS and CDR2 YYEKEE (reference sequence). The CDR3 is CASSSPGSGANVLTF. CDR3 DNA sequence: TGTGCCAGCAGCTCCCCAGGGTCCGGGGCCAACGTCCTGACTTTC.

This chain uses TRBV14 with TRBJ2-7; 8 bases are a match to TRBD1. Unmatched junction bases numbered 4, after V lost 1 base and J lost 2 bases. Germline CDR1 and CDR2: SGHDN and FVKESK. This CDR3 has 15 amino acids. The DNA for the CDR3 is TGTGCCAGCAGCCAAGGTACGGGACAGGCCTACGAGCAGTACTTC. Amino acid sequence: CASSQGTGQAYEQYF. Based on the CDR3 plus reference TRBV14 and TRBJ2-7, the full variable domain is EAGVTQFPSHSVIEKGQTVTLRCDPISGHDNLYWYRRVMGKEIKFLLHFVKESKQDESGMPNNRFLAERTGGTYSTLKVQPAELEDSGVYFCASSQGTGQAYEQYFGPGTRLTVT.

This chain links TRBV19 with TRBJ2-1, with 7 bases fitting TRBD2. Trimming cost V 1 base and J 3 bases; bases outside gene matches: 3. The CDR3 spans 15 residues. Germline CDR1 reads LNHDA; CDR2 reads SQIVND (reference sequence). CDR3 sequence: CASSIASGDYNEQFF. In nucleotides, the CDR3 is TGTGCCAGTAGTATAGCCAGCGGGGACTACAATGAGCAGTTCTTC.

The V gene is TRBV4-3, the J gene TRBJ2-3, with D perhaps TRBD2 (6 bases). This CDR3 contains 12 residues. V was pared by 4 bases and J by 5 bases, with 7 bases between. CDR1 is LGHNA and CDR2 is YSLEER in the germline V gene. The CDR3, as DNA: TGCGCCAGCAGCCGTAGCGGAGATACGCAGTATTTT. It specifies CASSRSGDTQYF.

The V call is TRBV4-1, the J call TRBJ2-7; 8 bases are a match to TRBD2. The germline V gene has CDR1 MGHRA and CDR2 YSYEKL. Trimming removed 2 bases from V and 1 base from J; junction bases left unmatched: 10. The length of the CDR3 is 17 residues. Here the CDR3 reads CASSQNAGREVSYEQYF. The CDR3 region has the DNA TGCGCCAGCAGCCAAAATGCGGGGCGGGAGGTTTCCTACGAGCAGTACTTC.

The chain carries TRBV2 and TRBJ1-5, with D hard to call. The V and J ends lost 6 bases and 0 bases respectively, with 21 bases between them. Germline V gene data show CDR1 as SNHLY and CDR2 as FYNNEI. This CDR3 has 18 amino acids. Here the CDR3 DNA reads TGTGCCAGCAGCCACACGCCGGAGAGAGCAGATAGCAATCAGCCCCAGCATTTT. Amino acids: CASSHTPERADSNQPQHF.